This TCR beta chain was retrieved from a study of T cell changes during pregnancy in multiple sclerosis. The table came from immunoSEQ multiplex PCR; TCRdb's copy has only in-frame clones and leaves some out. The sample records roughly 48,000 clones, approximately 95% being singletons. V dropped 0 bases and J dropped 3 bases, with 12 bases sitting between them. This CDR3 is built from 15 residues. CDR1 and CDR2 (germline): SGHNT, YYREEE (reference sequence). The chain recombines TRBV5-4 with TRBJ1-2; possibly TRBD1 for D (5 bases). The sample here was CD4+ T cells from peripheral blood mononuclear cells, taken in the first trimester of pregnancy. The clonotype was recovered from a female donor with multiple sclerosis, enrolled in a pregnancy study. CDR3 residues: CASSLGRREDYGYTF. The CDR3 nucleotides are TGTGCCAGCAGCTTGGGCCGCAGGGAAGACTATGGCTACACCTTC.